Each of the 27 T cell receptor beta chains below was sequenced from the same sample in a study of graft-versus-host responses after intestinal transplantation listed by TCRdb under 2021. The sample's time point, from its label and the paper: cells obtained before transplantation from donor or recipient. Library prep was done by the immunoSEQ multiplex PCR assay. The immuneACCESS repertoire file appears here via TCRdb, limited to in-frame rearrangements. These files lack a portion of the clones; in checked studies, under half of the deficit traces to unresolved V genes, and the cause of the others is not known. Within this sample are 130,000 to 150,000 clones, with roughly 91% of them counted one time only. The top ten constitute about 0.18% of the sample. Their recognized antigens are unknown. The material was unstimulated CD4+ T cells sorted from spleen or lymph node cells, obtained before intestinal transplant. These receptors originate from a human donor who received an intestinal transplant.

V and J are TRBV6-1 and TRBJ2-5; TRBD1 agrees at 10 bases. The better agreement between TRBJ2-7 and the DNA end casts doubt on the J call. Germline V lookup: CDR1 MNHNS, CDR2 SASEGT. The CDR3 is made up of 13 amino acids. The CDR3 loop reads CASRPTGGVEQYF. The CDR3 region has the DNA TGTGCCAGCAGGCCGACAGGGGGCGTCGAGCAGTACTTC.

This clone has a single count. This chain connects TRBV19 to TRBJ1-1, with 9 bases that match TRBD1. CDR3 length: 16 residues. The germline CDR1 and CDR2 sequences are LNHDA and SQIVND (reference sequence). The trim removed 3 bases at V and 4 bases at J, leaving 9 bases unmatched. CDR3 loop: CASSIRWTGVGTEAFF. In nucleotides, the CDR3 is TGTGCCAGTAGTATCCGGTGGACAGGGGTGGGCACTGAAGCTTTCTTT.

J is TRBJ2-7 and V is TRBV6-5, with D hard to call. The CDR3 loop spans 12 amino acids. Trimming removed 1 base at V and 0 bases at J, with 1 base between. Germline values: CDR1 MNHEY, CDR2 SVGAGI. The CDR3 DNA reads as TGTGCCAGCAGTTACTTCTCCTACGAGCAGTACTTC. Amino acids: CASSYFSYEQYF.

This clone was found once. This chain joins TRBV6-5 and TRBJ2-7; 7 bases line up with TRBD2. This CDR3 comprises 15 residues. The V and J ends lost 3 bases and 6 bases, in that order; junction bases with no gene match: 11. Germline V gives CDR1 MNHEY, CDR2 SVGAGI. CDR3 sequence: CASSYSVLLAGEQYF. DNA of the CDR3: TGTGCCAGCAGTTATTCCGTCCTATTAGCGGGCGAGCAGTACTTC.

This chain links TRBV14 with TRBJ2-3; TRBD2 agrees at 11 bases. Germline V gene data show CDR1 as SGHDN and CDR2 as FVKESK. The V and J ends lost 4 bases and 0 bases, in that order; junction bases with no gene match: 6. This CDR3 comprises 17 residues. DNA for the CDR3: TGTGCCAGCAGCCTTCGACTAGCGGGGTTCAGCACAGATACGCAGTATTTT. The encoded protein is CASSLRLAGFSTDTQYF.

The chain carries TRBV6-5 and TRBJ1-2, with D unresolved. The CDR3 is 14 residues long. Trimming pared 5 bases from V and 10 bases from J, leaving 20 bases between. The V gene's germline CDR1 is MNHEY and CDR2 SVGAGI. The CDR3 sequence: CASSEVRVSKDYTF. The CDR3 bases are TGTGCCAGCAGTGAAGTGAGGGTATCTAAGGACTACACCTTC.

The chain recombines TRBV27 with TRBJ2-1, with D possibly TRBD2 on 6 matching bases. Germline-derived CDR1 and CDR2 are MNHEY and SMNVEV (reference sequence). The CDR3 runs 13 residues. V was cut by 3 bases and J by 8 bases, with 11 bases left in between. As DNA, the CDR3 is TGTGCCAGCAGTTTTCGGGGGAAGGATGAGCAGTTCTTC. Its translation: CASSFRGKDEQFF.

The V gene is TRBV5-1, the J gene TRBJ2-1; 10 bases map to TRBD1. Per germline, CDR1 SGHRS and CDR2 YFSETQ. After removal of 3 bases from V and 4 bases from J, the junction contained 4 bases not matched to a gene. The CDR3 length is 15 residues. CDR3 amino acids: CASSSGTGVYNEQFF. CDR3 bases: TGCGCCAGCAGCTCCGGGACAGGGGTTTACAATGAGCAGTTCTTC.

The V gene is TRBV5-1, the J gene TRBJ1-6; D is ambiguous. Trimming stripped 5 bases from V and 0 bases from J, with 6 bases between. The CDR3 has 14 amino acids. In germline, CDR1 is SGHRS, CDR2 YFSETQ. The CDR3 nucleotides read TGCGCCAGCAGTCCGGGCTCCTATAATTCACCCCTCCACTTT. Its protein product is CASSPGSYNSPLHF.

The V gene is TRBV27, the J gene TRBJ2-1; unclear D gene. The CDR3 sequence is 14 residues long. The germline V and J ends were trimmed by 10 bases and 3 bases, with 16 bases remaining between them. CDR1 is MNHEY, CDR2 SMNVEV, per germline (reference sequence). CDR3 residues: CATLKGSGYNEQFF. The DNA for the CDR3 is TGTGCCACCCTGAAGGGCTCGGGCTACAATGAGCAGTTCTTC.

The gene calls are TRBV4-2 and TRBJ2-5; TRBD1 aligns across 8 bases. V was clipped by 0 bases and J by 2 bases; unmatched bases: 14. The CDR3 loop spans 19 amino acids. Germline loops: CDR1 LGHNA, CDR2 YNFKEQ. The CDR3 is CASSQDRPMGTGDQETQYF. CDR3 DNA sequence: TGTGCCAGCAGCCAAGATCGGCCGATGGGGACAGGCGATCAAGAGACCCAGTACTTC.

DNA for the CDR3: TGCGCCAGCAGCTTGGGCTCTGGGGCCAACGTCCTGACTTTC. This gives the protein CASSLGSGANVLTF. The V gene is TRBV5-1, the J gene TRBJ2-6; D is uncertain. CDR1 is SGHRS and CDR2 is YFSETQ in the germline V gene. Trimming shortened V by 0 bases and J by 0 bases, and 1 base separated the two germline ends. The CDR3 runs to 14 residues.

This chain connects TRBV19 to TRBJ1-1; D is ambiguous. The CDR3 extends over 19 amino acids. V lost 3 bases and J 8 bases, leaving 31 bases between the germline ends. Germline-derived CDR1 and CDR2 are LNHDA and SQIVND (reference sequence). The CDR3 sequence: CASSMTVNRQVVGRGEAFF. The CDR3 nucleotides are TGTGCCAGTAGTATGACGGTCAATAGGCAAGTCGTGGGGAGAGGGGAAGCTTTCTTT.

The rearrangement joins TRBV4-3 to TRBJ2-7; 10 bases map to TRBD1. Germline V gives CDR1 LGHNA, CDR2 YSLEER. The V segment lost 0 bases and the J segment 5 bases; nucleotides outside the gene matches: 4. There are 15 residues in the CDR3. CDR3 loop: CASSQEGTGANEQYF. In DNA form, the CDR3 reads TGCGCCAGCAGCCAAGAGGGGACAGGGGCTAACGAGCAGTACTTC.

The chain couples TRBV14 to TRBJ2-5; TRBD1 agrees at 9 bases. This CDR3 has 18 amino acids. The junction had 16 bases not matched to a gene; V was cut back by 4 bases and J by 4 bases. Germline V gene sequence: CDR1 SGHDN, CDR2 FVKESK. The CDR3 is CASSPRLPGQGTRETQYF. CDR3 DNA: TGTGCCAGCAGCCCCCGGCTTCCCGGACAGGGGACGAGAGAGACCCAGTACTTC. Complete variable domain (other parts from reference TRBV14 and TRBJ2-5): EAGVTQFPSHSVIEKGQTVTLRCDPISGHDNLYWYRRVMGKEIKFLLHFVKESKQDESGMPNNRFLAERTGGTYSTLKVQPAELEDSGVYFCASSPRLPGQGTRETQYFGPGTRLLVL.

This rearrangement joins TRBV10-3 to TRBJ2-2, with 7 nucleotides matching TRBD1. Per the germline V gene, CDR1 is ENHRY and CDR2 is SYGVKD. The trim removed 3 bases at V and 6 bases at J, leaving 4 bases unmatched. This CDR3 spans 14 amino acids. The CDR3 bases are TGTGCCATCAGTGACCCTACAGGGGCCGGGGAGCTGTTTTTT. Translated, it gives CAISDPTGAGELFF.

CDR3 DNA: TGTGCCTGGAGCTATCTGACATTGAACACTGAAGCTTTCTTT. Its translation is CAWSYLTLNTEAFF. This chain connects TRBV30 to TRBJ1-1; D is ambiguous. The CDR3 runs to 14 residues. Germline CDR1 and CDR2: GTSNPN and SVGIG (reference sequence). The V gene lost 3 bases and the J gene lost 0 bases, with 11 bases spanning the gap.

V gene TRBV6-6 combines with J gene TRBJ2-2, with D possibly being TRBD2 (5 bases). CDR3 length: 15 residues. Looked up from germline, CDR1 is MNHNY and CDR2 is SVGAGI (reference sequence). With 6 bases removed from V and 1 base from J, the gap between germline ends came to 12 bases. In DNA, the CDR3 is TGTGCCAGCAGGATCGGAGGATTGAACACCGGGGAGCTGTTTTTT. Its protein is CASRIGGLNTGELFF.

The chain uses TRBV7-3 and TRBJ2-2; weak D call: TRBD2 (5 bases). The CDR3 sequence is 15 residues long. Germline V gene data show CDR1 as SGHTA and CDR2 as FQGTGA. V was clipped by 3 bases and J by 5 bases, with 13 bases between them. In DNA, the CDR3 is TGTGCCAGCAGCTTTCGGGAAAGAGGTACCGGGGAGCTGTTTTTT. Protein product: CASSFRERGTGELFF.

This clone is a singleton in its sample. The genes are TRBV10-2 and TRBJ2-6; 9 bases agree with TRBD1. The CDR3 totals 18 residues. Unmatched junction bases numbered 9, after V lost 6 bases and J lost 0 bases. CDR1 WSHSY and CDR2 SAAADI come from the germline V gene. This chain's CDR3 is CASSLFGTGSSGANVLTF. The CDR3 nucleotides read TGCGCCAGCAGCTTATTCGGGACAGGGAGCTCTGGGGCCAACGTCCTGACTTTC.

V is TRBV21-1 and J is TRBJ2-3; TRBD1 was called by the table and not checked on the DNA. TRBV21-1 is noted as a pseudogene. The CDR3 sequence is 12 residues long. CDR3 region: CASSGTPLTQYF. Written as DNA, the CDR3 is TGTGCCAGCTCGGGGACACCACTTACGCAGTATTTT.

The gene calls are TRBV7-3 and TRBJ2-5; 14 bases match TRBD2. CDR1 and CDR2 from the germline V gene are SGHTA and FQGTGA. The trim removed 5 bases at V and 4 bases at J, leaving 9 bases unmatched. CDR3 length equals 17 residues. The CDR3 sequence is CASSAGTSGSAPETQYF. DNA of the CDR3: TGTGCCAGCAGCGCCGGGACTAGCGGGAGCGCACCAGAGACCCAGTACTTC.

CDR3 nucleotide sequence: TGTGCCAGCAGCAAAGAGGGCGGAGCCTACGAGCAGTACTTC. This translates into CASSKEGGAYEQYF. J is TRBJ2-7 and V is TRBV5-4; D may be TRBD2 (5 bases). CDR1 is SGHNT and CDR2 is YYREEE in the germline V gene (reference sequence). The CDR3 has 14 amino acids. Trimming took 4 bases from V and 2 from J, leaving 13 bases between them. The whole variable domain, remainder taken from reference TRBV5-4 and TRBJ2-7, is ETGVTQSPTHLIKTRGQQVTLRCSSQSGHNTVSWYQQALGQGPQFIFQYYREEENGRGNFPPRFSGLQFPNYSSELNVNALELDDSALYLCASSKEGGAYEQYFGPGTRLTVT.

J is TRBJ2-1 and V is TRBV4-1; TRBD2 matches 11 bases. CDR1 is MGHRA, CDR2 YSYEKL, per germline. V shed 0 bases and J 0 bases; nucleotides not matched to a gene: 7. This CDR3 comprises 19 residues. The CDR3 bases are TGCGCCAGCAGCCAAGAGGGGACTAGCGGAGTTAGCTCCTACAATGAGCAGTTCTTC. Protein: CASSQEGTSGVSSYNEQFF.

The chain uses TRBV27 and TRBJ2-3, with TRBD2 matching 12 bases. There are 20 residues in the CDR3. Trimming at V came to 5 bases and at J to 2 bases, leaving 17 bases not matched to a gene. Germline CDR1 and CDR2: MNHEY and SMNVEV (reference sequence). CDR3 loop: CASSPRGRGLAGRYTDTQYF. The CDR3 nucleotides read TGTGCCAGCAGTCCCCGGGGCAGGGGACTAGCGGGCCGGTACACAGATACGCAGTATTTT.

The gene calls are TRBV4-2 and TRBJ2-7; TRBD2 matches 10 bases. V shed 7 bases, J shed 6 bases, and the junction held 12 bases outside the gene matches. The V gene's germline CDR1 is LGHNA and CDR2 YNFKEQ. There are 15 residues in the CDR3. The CDR3 protein is CASTALAGAPGEQYF. CDR3 nucleotides: TGTGCCAGCACTGCTCTAGCGGGGGCCCCTGGCGAGCAGTACTTC.

The chain couples TRBV5-4 to TRBJ2-6; possible D gene TRBD2, 5 bases. V was cut by 3 bases and J by 0 bases, with 10 bases left in between. CDR1 is SGHNT and CDR2 is YYREEE in the germline V gene (reference sequence). This CDR3 contains 16 residues. CDR3 sequence (DNA): TGTGCCAGCAGCTCGGACTCTTCCTCTGGGGCCAACGTCCTGACTTTC. It encodes CASSSDSSSGANVLTF.